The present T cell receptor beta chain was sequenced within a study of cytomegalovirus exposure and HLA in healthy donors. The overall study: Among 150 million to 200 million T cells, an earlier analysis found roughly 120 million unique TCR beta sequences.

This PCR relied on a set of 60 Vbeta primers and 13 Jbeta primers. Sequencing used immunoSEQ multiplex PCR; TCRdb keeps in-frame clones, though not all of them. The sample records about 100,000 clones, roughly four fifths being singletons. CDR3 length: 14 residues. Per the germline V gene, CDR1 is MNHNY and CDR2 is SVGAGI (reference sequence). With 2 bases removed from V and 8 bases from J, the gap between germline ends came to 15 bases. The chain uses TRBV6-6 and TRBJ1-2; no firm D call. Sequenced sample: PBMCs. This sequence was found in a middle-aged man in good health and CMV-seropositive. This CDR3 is CASSYPGPGEGYTF. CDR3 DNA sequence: TGTGCCAGCAGTTACCCTGGGCCAGGCGAAGGCTACACCTTC.